This is a list of T cell receptor beta chains from one sample in a study of blood T cell repertoires in COVID-19. Repertoires were generated with immunoSEQ multiplex PCR, while TCRdb's copy carries only in-frame clones and drops some. This sample has about 46,000 clones, with about 85% found just once. Sequencing was performed on PBMCs or T cells enriched from blood (not recorded which). These receptors were collected from a woman aged 45-59 years who had recovered from COVID-19. The CDR3 runs from the conserved cysteine through the conserved F or W. Some rows mark clone size as missing; the rest say once, few, many or name a class of expanded clone.

v_gene	j_gene	abundance	len	CDR3aa
TRBV5-1	TRBJ2-7	few	15	CASSLEGTTTYEQYF
TRBV7-9	TRBJ1-2	.	14	CASSFLTENYGYTF
TRBV6-5	TRBJ1-1	once	14	CASDWTELNTEAFF
TRBV7-2	TRBJ2-1	.	16	CASSLGLAGPPNEQFF
TRBV28	TRBJ2-3	.	14	CASSPPHRGDTQYF
TRBV7-2	TRBJ1-5	.	16	CASSSQGRGSNQPQHF
TRBV4-2	TRBJ1-2	once	13	CASSQEPTRGYTF
TRBV7-8	TRBJ1-6	few	16	CASSLRTGQGNSPLHF
TRBV5-1	TRBJ1-1	.	15	CASSLLQGANTEAFF
TRBV2	TRBJ2-7	.	13	CASSKQGRYEQYF
TRBV6-5	TRBJ1-5	.	14	CASKWDRANQPQHF
TRBV7-2	TRBJ2-5	.	15	CASSLQGSGEETQYF
TRBV5-1	TRBJ2-6	.	18	CASSLIETGGLGANVLTF
TRBV11-2	TRBJ2-7	few	16	CASSLGLAERSYEQYF
TRBV30	TRBJ2-1	.	14	CAWIGRGLHNEQFF
TRBV5-4	TRBJ2-7	few	15	CASSSTSGDFNEQYF
TRBV18	TRBJ1-1	.	15	CASSQDRGRDTEAFF
TRBV5-1	TRBJ1-1	.	15	CASSQDRGLNTEAFF
TRBV6-5	TRBJ1-4	.	13	CATKGQGNEKLFF
TRBV21-1	TRBJ1-1	.	15	CASSHLSVRNTEAFF
TRBV11-2	TRBJ1-1	.	14	CASSFNLGDTEAFF
TRBV30	TRBJ1-4	.	15	CAWSRGQGDTEKLFF
TRBV4-2	TRBJ2-3	.	16	CASSQDQAGVLDTQYF
TRBV21-1	TRBJ2-5	.	16	CASSKEGGDHQETQYF
TRBV4-1	TRBJ2-1	once	15	CASSRAVVVYNEQFF
TRBV5-6	TRBJ2-5	.	15	CASSLRRGAMETQYF
TRBV20-1	TRBJ1-5	.	15	CSASLRVSSNQPQHF
TRBV7-2	TRBJ2-7	.	15	CASSERTGSSYEQYF
TRBV7-6	TRBJ2-5	.	15	CASSLELTGRETQYF
TRBV7-2	TRBJ2-7	few	16	CASSFSGASGDYEQYF
TRBV6-2/TRBV6-3	TRBJ1-2	.	15	CASSHRNRANYGYTF
TRBV7-9	TRBJ1-1	.	13	CASSFDPTGVAFF
TRBV29-1	TRBJ2-1	.	15	CSVRVLGISGGEQFF
TRBV7-8	TRBJ1-4	.	14	CASSLGQLNEKLFF
TRBV19	TRBJ1-5	once	14	CASHRDSSSQPQHF
TRBV19	TRBJ1-6	.	15	CASAIDRGGNSPLHF
TRBV5-1	TRBJ2-2	.	15	CASSAGTPGVGELFF
TRBV3-1/TRBV3-2	TRBJ1-2	.	13	CASSPGQGRGYTF
TRBV18	TRBJ1-5	.	13	CASSPPQGQPQHF
TRBV3-1/TRBV3-2	TRBJ2-3	.	16	CASSQGFGTSVDTQYF
TRBV10-3	TRBJ1-1	.	15	CAISDPGGTNTEAFF